Following are 27 T cell receptor beta chains from one sample sequenced in a study of cytomegalovirus exposure and HLA in healthy donors. Amplification used 60 Vbeta primers and 13 Jbeta primers. Profiled with immunoSEQ multiplex PCR; TCRdb holds only in-frame clones, not every one. Of 85,000 to 100,000 clones in the sample, roughly 60% are singletons; the top ten hold roughly 2.5%. The sample consisted of PBMCs. The receptors stem from a human donor in good health.

The table lists this clone with a few counts. The V call is TRBV13, the J call TRBJ2-3, with 11 bases matching TRBD2. CDR1 is PRHDT, CDR2 FYEKMQ, per germline (reference sequence). Trimming removed 6 bases from V and 1 base from J; junction bases left unmatched: 9. The CDR3 covers 17 residues. DNA for the CDR3: TGTGCCAGCAGTTCAAGCCCGGGACTAGCGGGCACAGATACGCAGTATTTT. This encodes CASSSSPGLAGTDTQYF.

This clone was counted once. This chain links TRBV5-1 with TRBJ1-1; a weak D match, TRBD1 (5 bases). This CDR3 is built from 14 residues. V lost 6 bases, J lost 4 bases, and 16 bases lay in between. CDR1 is SGHRS and CDR2 is YFSETQ in the germline V gene. The CDR3 nucleotides read TGCGCCAGCACCCCATGGACCGGGGGCACTGAAGCTTTCTTT. Its translation is CASTPWTGGTEAFF.

This clone is a singleton in its sample. The chain couples TRBV6-1 to TRBJ1-1; D is perhaps TRBD1 (6 bases). The germline V gene has CDR1 MNHNS and CDR2 SASEGT. V was shortened by 3 bases and J by 4 bases, with 15 bases between the two germline ends. The CDR3 loop spans 15 amino acids. The DNA for the CDR3 is TGTGCCAGCAGTGAGACACTACAGGGAATCACTGAAGCTTTCTTT. It encodes CASSETLQGITEAFF.

There are a few counts of this clone. This chain connects TRBV9 to TRBJ1-2, with 8 bases that match TRBD1. This CDR3 is 15 amino acids long. The V and J ends lost 4 bases and 8 bases, in that order; junction bases with no gene match: 13. CDR1 is SGDLS and CDR2 is YYNGEE in the germline V gene. CDR3 sequence (DNA): TGTGCCAGCAGCCCCGCCGCGGACAGGGCTGGGGGCTACACCTTC. Protein sequence: CASSPAADRAGGYTF.

The V and J genes are TRBV19 and TRBJ2-1, with 10 bases lining up with TRBD2. The CDR3 runs to 16 residues. Germline loops: CDR1 LNHDA, CDR2 SQIVND (reference sequence). Trimming removed 2 bases from V and 4 bases from J; junction bases left unmatched: 5. The CDR3 coding sequence is TGTGCCAGTAGTATAATGCTAGCGGGGGTGTACAATGAGCAGTTCTTC. It specifies CASSIMLAGVYNEQFF.

The chain links TRBV5-4 to TRBJ1-1, with unresolved D. The CDR3 sequence is 16 residues long. CDR1 and CDR2 (germline): SGHNT, YYREEE (reference sequence). V lost 2 bases, J lost 8 bases, and 22 bases lay in between. The CDR3: CASSFKGGSVGREAFF. CDR3 sequence (DNA): TGTGCCAGCAGCTTTAAGGGTGGTTCAGTCGGGAGGGAAGCTTTCTTT.

The rearrangement links TRBV21-1 to TRBJ1-5; TRBD1, as called in the table, went unchecked against the DNA. TRBV21-1 is deemed a pseudogene. The CDR3 sequence is 18 residues long. The CDR3 reads CASVSYGTGRSSVQPQHF. In nucleotides, the CDR3 is TGTGCCAGCGTCTCTTACGGGACAGGGCGAAGCAGTGTGCAGCCCCAGCATTTT.

Note on this clone: The DNA is left out, because the CDR3 cannot be placed on it with certainty; the CDR3 is given as TCRdb lists it. The chain employs TRBV13 and TRBJ1-5. The CDR3 is made up of 14 amino acids, end residues included. Per germline, CDR1 PRHDT and CDR2 FYEKMQ (reference sequence). The CDR3 sequence: CARLGRYSCQPQHF.

V gene TRBV5-1 combines with J gene TRBJ1-1; D not certain. Germline CDR1 and CDR2: SGHRS and YFSETQ. V lost 4 bases and J lost 6, with 16 bases in between. The CDR3 has 14 amino acids. The CDR3 protein is CASSPDPDRAEAFF. The DNA of the CDR3 is TGCGCCAGCAGCCCTGACCCCGACCGGGCTGAAGCTTTCTTT.

Only one count was recorded for this clone. The V gene is TRBV11-2, the J gene TRBJ2-3; the match to TRBD2 covers 12 bases. V was clipped by 3 bases and J by 2 bases; unmatched bases: 9. Germline V gene sequence: CDR1 SGHAT, CDR2 FQNNGV. CDR3 length equals 18 residues. CDR3 DNA: TGTGCCAGCAGCTTCTCCCTAGCGGGGGGGCCGAACACAGATACGCAGTATTTT. Translating it yields CASSFSLAGGPNTDTQYF.

The V and J genes are TRBV19 and TRBJ1-1, with unresolved D. This CDR3 region has 14 residues. The germline CDR1 and CDR2 sequences are LNHDA and SQIVND (reference sequence). V was cut by 1 base and J by 3 bases, with 9 bases left in between. Here the CDR3 DNA reads TGTGCCAGTAGTATAGTTGCGACTGACACTGAAGCTTTCTTT. Protein product: CASSIVATDTEAFF.

The V and J genes are TRBV27 and TRBJ1-6, with D perhaps TRBD1 (5 bases). The CDR3 runs to 14 residues. Germline CDR1 is MNHEY and CDR2 is SMNVEV (reference sequence). Trimming removed 3 bases from V and 6 bases from J, with 9 bases in between. CDR3 region: CASSFRGFNSPLHF. Here the CDR3 DNA reads TGTGCCAGCAGTTTCCGGGGGTTTAATTCACCCCTCCACTTT.

This clone occurred a few times. The chain recombines TRBV7-9 with TRBJ1-4; the match to TRBD1 covers 9 bases. V was clipped by 5 bases and J by 8 bases; unmatched bases: 6. CDR1 is SEHNR, CDR2 FQNEAQ, per germline (reference sequence). The CDR3 spans 14 residues. The CDR3 reads CASSLSGQGEKLFF. The DNA of the CDR3 is TGTGCCAGCAGCCTTTCAGGACAGGGGGAAAAACTGTTTTTT. Full variable domain (remainder filled in from reference TRBV7-9 and TRBJ1-4): DTGVSQNPRHKITKRGQNVTFRCDPISEHNRLYWYRQTLGQGPEFLTYFQNEAQLEKSRLLSDRFSAERPKGSFSTLEIQRTEQGDSAMYLCASSLSGQGEKLFFGSGTQLSVL.

The genes are TRBV2 and TRBJ1-5, with 8 bases aligning to TRBD1. The germline V gene encodes CDR1 SNHLY and CDR2 FYNNEI. This CDR3 is 14 amino acids long. The trim removed 5 bases at V and 4 bases at J, leaving 4 bases unmatched. CDR3 sequence: CASSWGDRNQPQHF. In DNA form, the CDR3 reads TGTGCCAGCAGTTGGGGGGACAGGAATCAGCCCCAGCATTTT.

The J gene is TRBJ1-5, the V gene TRBV30, with D perhaps matching TRBD1 (5 bases). This CDR3 region has 13 residues. Germline CDR1 GTSNPN, CDR2 SVGIG (reference sequence). The germline V and J ends were trimmed by 4 bases and 3 bases, with 10 bases remaining between them. The CDR3 DNA sequence: TGTGCCTGGAACGACAGAAACAATCAGCCCCAGCATTTT. Amino acid sequence: CAWNDRNNQPQHF.

The V and J genes are TRBV5-1 and TRBJ2-2; 13 positions agree with TRBD2. Trimming cost V 0 bases and J 1 base; bases outside gene matches: 3. The CDR3 extends over 18 amino acids. Germline assignment: CDR1 SGHRS and CDR2 YFSETQ. The CDR3: CASSLGLAGGRNTGELFF. The CDR3 DNA reads as TGCGCCAGCAGCTTGGGACTAGCGGGGGGACGGAACACCGGGGAGCTGTTTTTT.

J is TRBJ1-2 and V is TRBV7-8, with TRBD1 identical over 8 bases. The CDR3 consists of 15 residues. The V segment lost 0 bases and the J segment 6 bases; nucleotides outside the gene matches: 6. Germline lookup yields CDR1 SGHVS and CDR2 FQNEAQ. DNA for the CDR3: TGTGCCAGCAGCTTAGCGGGCAGGGGGCCCAATGGCTACACCTTC. Amino acids: CASSLAGRGPNGYTF.

In this sample, this clone turned up a few times. The chain carries TRBV5-4 and TRBJ1-1; D remains ambiguous. V shed 4 bases and J shed 3 bases, with 13 bases lying between them. Per the germline V gene, CDR1 is SGHNT and CDR2 is YYREEE (reference sequence). The CDR3 is made up of 14 amino acids. CDR3 sequence reads: CASSQIQLHTEAFF. The CDR3 DNA reads as TGTGCCAGCAGCCAAATACAGCTCCACACTGAAGCTTTCTTT.

This clone was seen only a few times. This chain joins TRBV6-5 and TRBJ1-4; no reliable D call. Germline lookup yields CDR1 MNHEY and CDR2 SVGAGI. The CDR3 runs to 14 residues. Trimming pared 5 bases from V and 12 bases from J, leaving 19 bases between. The chain's CDR3 is CASSKPGILSQLFF. The CDR3 DNA sequence: TGTGCCAGCAGTAAACCCGGGATCCTCAGCCAACTGTTTTTT.

The rearrangement uses TRBV18 and TRBJ1-2; D unresolved. CDR1 and CDR2 (germline): KGHSH, LQKENI. This CDR3 region has 13 residues. V was pared by 2 bases and J by 3 bases, with 7 bases between. As DNA, the CDR3 is TGTGCCAGCTCACCAACTTACGACTATGGCTACACCTTC. Its protein is CASSPTYDYGYTF.

This clone was observed a few times. The chain joins TRBV7-2 to TRBJ2-7; 10 nucleotides align to TRBD1. The CDR3 loop spans 16 amino acids. Germline V lookup: CDR1 SGHTA, CDR2 FQGNSA. The V gene end was trimmed by 4 bases and the J gene end by 0 bases; junction bases not matched to a gene: 6. Here the CDR3 reads CASSSGQGGFSYEQYF. The CDR3 DNA is TGTGCCAGCAGCTCCGGACAGGGGGGGTTCTCCTACGAGCAGTACTTC.

V is TRBV30 and J is TRBJ1-6; D is uncertain. The V gene's germline CDR1 is GTSNPN and CDR2 SVGIG (reference sequence). The CDR3 has 13 amino acids. V was cut by 3 bases and J by 10 bases, with 13 bases left in between. CDR3 coding DNA: TGTGCCTGGAGCCCCGTCGTTAGCTCACCCCTCCACTTT. Translated, it gives CAWSPVVSSPLHF. Full variable domain (remainder filled in from reference TRBV30 and TRBJ1-6): SQTIHQWPATLVQPVGSPLSLECTVEGTSNPNLYWYRQAAGRGLQLLFYSVGIGQISSEVPQNLSASRPQDRQFILSSKKLLLSDSGFYLCAWSPVVSSPLHFGNGTRLTVT.

V gene TRBV7-6 combines with J gene TRBJ2-6; 7 bases fit TRBD1. V lost 5 bases to trimming and J lost 0 bases; unmatched junction nucleotides: 7. Germline-derived CDR1 and CDR2 are SGHVS and FNYEAQ. The CDR3 spans 17 residues. CDR3 DNA sequence: TGTGCCAGCAGCGCCGGACAGGCTAACTCTGGGGCCAACGTCCTGACTTTC. It is translated as CASSAGQANSGANVLTF.

This rearrangement joins TRBV9 to TRBJ2-7; no clear D gene. V lost 0 bases and J lost 2, with 12 bases in between. Per the germline V gene, CDR1 is SGDLS and CDR2 is YYNGEE. The CDR3 has 15 residues. In nucleotides, the CDR3 is TGTGCCAGCAGCGTAGGGGTGGGCCGAGCCTACGAGCAGTACTTC. Amino acid sequence: CASSVGVGRAYEQYF.

The chain uses TRBV6-5 and TRBJ2-7, with 9 bases aligning to TRBD1. CDR3 length: 15 residues. Germline CDR1 is MNHEY and CDR2 is SVGAGI. V was pared by 2 bases and J by 6 bases, with 8 bases of the junction left unmatched. CDR3 coding DNA: TGTGCCAGCAGTTACGGTGGGACAGGGTCTCGCGAGCAGTACTTC. It is translated as CASSYGGTGSREQYF.

This chain connects TRBV7-3 to TRBJ1-1, with 10 bases fitting TRBD1. CDR3 length: 15 residues. Germline V gene sequence: CDR1 SGHTA, CDR2 FQGTGA. Trimming removed 1 base from V and 4 bases from J; junction bases left unmatched: 3. For the CDR3, the DNA is TGTGCCAGCAGCTTAATGGGACAGGGGTCCACTGAAGCTTTCTTT. Protein sequence: CASSLMGQGSTEAFF.

This clone came up a few times. This chain connects TRBV4-1 to TRBJ2-7, with 7 nucleotides matching TRBD2. V dropped 3 bases and J dropped 3; count of bases not matched to a gene: 14. The CDR3 contains 17 residues. CDR1 and CDR2 from the germline V gene are MGHRA and YSYEKL. The CDR3 here is CASSQSPVAGVGYEQYF. The CDR3, as DNA: TGCGCCAGCAGCCAGTCTCCTGTGGCGGGGGTGGGCTACGAGCAGTACTTC.